Below are 14 T cell receptor beta chains sequenced from a single sample in a study of identical twins. TCRdb fed the 5' RACE reads into MiXCR, producing one record per CDR3 protein. The sample lists roughly 710,000 distinct CDR3 sequences, roughly 6% occurring once. Sequenced: naive T cells sorted from blood. These receptors came from a man younger than 35 in good health.

This clonotype occurred a few times. The chain carries TRBV7-8 and TRBJ1-6; D is perhaps TRBD1 (6 bases). With 5 bases removed from V and 14 bases from J, the gap between germline ends came to 19 bases. The CDR3 runs to 14 residues. Germline CDR1 and CDR2: SGHVS and FQNEAQ. CDR3 loop: CASSPQGSTGSLHF. CDR3 nucleotide sequence: TGTGCCAGCAGCCCCCAGGGGTCGACAGGTTCCCTCCACTTT. Supplemented by reference TRBV7-8 and TRBJ1-6, the full variable domain reads GAGVSQSPRYKVAKRGQDVALRCDPISGHVSLFWYQQALGQGPEFLTYFQNEAQLDKSGLPSDRFFAERPEGSVSTLKIQRTQQEDSAVYLCASSPQGSTGSLHFGNGTRLTVT.

Ten or more counts support this clonotype. The chain links TRBV7-9 to TRBJ1-5; possibly TRBD1 for D (5 bases). Trimming shortened V by 4 bases and J by 5 bases, and 21 bases separated the two germline ends. This CDR3 contains 17 residues. From germline, CDR1 is SEHNR and CDR2 FQNEAQ (reference sequence). This CDR3 is CASSSSPPGRGDQPQHF. As DNA, the CDR3 is TGTGCCAGCAGCTCATCCCCCCCGGGACGGGGAGATCAGCCCCAGCATTTT. The whole variable domain, remainder taken from reference TRBV7-9 and TRBJ1-5, is DTGVSQNPRHKITKRGQNVTFRCDPISEHNRLYWYRQTLGQGPEFLTYFQNEAQLEKSRLLSDRFSAERPKGSFSTLEIQRTEQGDSAMYLCASSSSPPGRGDQPQHFGDGTRLSIL.

This rearrangement joins TRBV3-1 to TRBJ2-3, with 8 bases aligning to TRBD2. Germline trimming cut 1 base from V and 3 bases from J; bases unmatched to any gene: 6. This CDR3 is 16 amino acids long. Germline V lookup: CDR1 LGHDT, CDR2 YNNKEL (reference sequence). CDR3 in amino acids: CASSQVLSGSTDTQYF. In DNA, the CDR3 is TGTGCCAGCAGCCAAGTTCTAAGCGGGAGTACAGATACGCAGTATTTT.

This clonotype occurred a few times. The V and J genes are TRBV20-1 and TRBJ2-7; 7 bases are a match to TRBD1. CDR1 and CDR2 from the germline V gene are DFQATT and SNEGSKA (reference sequence). The J segment lost 6 bases and the V segment lost 1 base, leaving 9 bases of the junction unmatched. This CDR3 has 14 amino acids. CDR3: CSARAGTDRAEQYF. CDR3 nucleotides: TGCAGTGCTAGAGCGGGGACAGACAGGGCCGAGCAGTACTTC.

This clonotype was recorded a few times. The rearrangement joins TRBV7-9 to TRBJ1-5; D is possibly TRBD1 (5 bases). V was pared by 5 bases and J by 5 bases, with 13 bases between. The germline V gene encodes CDR1 SEHNR and CDR2 FQNEAQ (reference sequence). The CDR3 extends over 14 amino acids. The CDR3 here is CASSPPGRDQPQHF. The CDR3 nucleotides are TGTGCCAGCAGCCCACCGGGGCGCGATCAGCCCCAGCATTTT.

This clonotype was detected ten times or more. The chain recombines TRBV7-8 with TRBJ1-1, with unresolved D. The CDR3 contains 14 residues. Trimming shortened V by 5 bases and J by 1 base, and 11 bases separated the two germline ends. Germline V lookup: CDR1 SGHVS, CDR2 FQNEAQ. CDR3 sequence: CASSPRMGNTEAFF. The CDR3 DNA reads as TGTGCCAGCAGCCCGAGGATGGGGAACACTGAAGCTTTCTTT.

This clonotype was recorded many times. The V call is TRBV20-1, the J call TRBJ2-5, with 9 bases lining up with TRBD2. CDR3 size: 14 residues. Germline V gene sequence: CDR1 DFQATT, CDR2 SNEGSKA (reference sequence). V shed 3 bases, J shed 3 bases, and the junction held 5 bases outside the gene matches. The CDR3 loop is CSASPGLAEETQYF. In nucleotides, the CDR3 is TGCAGTGCTAGTCCGGGACTAGCAGAAGAGACCCAGTACTTC.

This clonotype occurred many times. The chain carries TRBV4-3 and TRBJ2-1; weak D call: TRBD2 (6 bases). V lost 0 bases, J lost 6 bases, and 12 bases lay in between. Germline CDR1 LGHNA, CDR2 YSLEER. This CDR3 is 15 amino acids long. The CDR3 region is CASSQDTGAGNEQFF. DNA for the CDR3: TGCGCCAGCAGCCAAGATACGGGAGCGGGCAATGAGCAGTTCTTC.

This clonotype was observed many times. The CDR3: CASSLVAGGPKEQYF. The CDR3 DNA follows: TGTGCCAGCAGCTTAGTAGCGGGAGGCCCCAAGGAGCAGTACTTC. The rearrangement joins TRBV7-2 to TRBJ2-7; TRBD2 matches at 10 bases. The CDR3 contains 15 residues. The V gene end was trimmed by 1 base and the J gene end by 7 bases; junction bases not matched to a gene: 7. Looked up from germline, CDR1 is SGHTA and CDR2 is FQGNSA.

This clonotype was detected many times. The chain has TRBV4-3 and TRBJ2-7, with 12 bases that match TRBD2. V lost 1 base and J lost 4; bases outside the gene matches: 2. Per germline, CDR1 LGHNA and CDR2 YSLEER. This CDR3 spans 15 amino acids. The CDR3 bases are TGCGCCAGCAGCCAAGGGACTAGCGGGATTTACGAGCAGTACTTC. Amino acids: CASSQGTSGIYEQYF.

This clonotype has a count of ten or more. The J gene is TRBJ2-5, the V gene TRBV7-9; D is uncertain. CDR1 is SEHNR, CDR2 FQNEAQ, per germline (reference sequence). The CDR3 length is 13 residues. Trimming took 0 bases from V and 5 from J, leaving 7 bases between them. The CDR3 region is CASSLAGTETQYF. For the CDR3, the DNA is TGTGCCAGCAGCTTAGCGGGAACGGAGACCCAGTACTTC.

This clonotype was seen only a few times. This chain connects TRBV5-1 to TRBJ2-7, with 9 positions matching TRBD1. With V trimmed by 4 bases and J by 4 bases, 9 bases remained unmatched. Germline-derived CDR1 and CDR2 are SGHRS and YFSETQ. This CDR3 contains 15 residues. The DNA of the CDR3 is TGCGCCAGCAGCGGGACAGGGCGGGAGATATACGAGCAGTACGTC. Encoded protein: CASSGTGREIYEQYV.

The gene calls are TRBV12-3 or TRBV12-4 and TRBJ2-5, with TRBD2 identical over 12 bases. V lost 6 bases, J lost 5 bases, and 4 bases stayed unmatched. The CDR3 extends over 14 amino acids. The CDR3 sequence: CASRLGLAGETQYF. CDR3 coding DNA: TGTGCCAGCAGGCTTGGACTAGCGGGGGAGACCCAGTACTTC.

The V call is TRBV29-1, the J call TRBJ2-7; D might be TRBD2 (6 bases). With 5 bases removed from V and 6 bases from J, the gap between germline ends came to 14 bases. The germline gives CDR1 SQVTM, CDR2 ANQGSEA. The length of the CDR3 is 12 residues. CDR3 loop: CSVSGSVSEQYF. CDR3 bases: TGCAGCGTTTCCGGGAGTGTATCCGAGCAGTACTTC.